The 30 T cell receptor beta chains presented below share a single source sample, sequenced in a study of PD-1 blockade in mismatch repair-deficient tumors. These receptors have no identified antigens. TCRdb's copy holds only in-frame clones and misses some; the assay was immunoSEQ multiplex PCR. The sample lists more than 13,000 clones, more than 75% occurring once. Indicated time point: identical approximately nine-day culture without peptide (control). The starting material was cells cultured in vitro, obtained from a patient treated with pembrolizumab. The receptors shown here come from an adult with mismatch repair-deficient cancer.

This rearrangement joins TRBV5-1 to TRBJ2-5, with a tentative D call TRBD2 (6 bases). The germline V gene has CDR1 SGHRS and CDR2 YFSETQ. With 7 bases removed from V and 5 bases from J, the gap between germline ends came to 9 bases. This CDR3 spans 11 amino acids. This chain's CDR3 is CASAEGETQYF. CDR3 sequence (DNA): TGCGCCAGCGCGGAGGGGGAGACCCAGTACTTC.

In this sample, this clone turned up a few times. V and J are TRBV5-1 and TRBJ2-1; D call uncertain. The CDR3 sequence is 15 residues long. Looked up from germline, CDR1 is SGHRS and CDR2 is YFSETQ. Trimming removed 4 bases at V and 0 bases at J, with 11 bases between. DNA of the CDR3: TGCGCCAGCAGCGGAGAACCGAGCTCCTACAATGAGCAGTTCTTC. Translation gives CASSGEPSSYNEQFF.

The chain employs TRBV10-3 and TRBJ2-1, with D tentatively TRBD2 (5 bases). The CDR3 has 15 residues. Trimming cost V 6 bases and J 5 bases, with 17 bases left between them. Per germline, CDR1 ENHRY and CDR2 SYGVKD. For the CDR3, the DNA is TGTGCCATCAGACGTTCGGGGTCCCCAAACAATGAGCAGTTCTTC. This codes for CAIRRSGSPNNEQFF.

V is TRBV27 and J is TRBJ1-1; no clear D gene. The germline V and J ends were trimmed by 3 bases and 2 bases, with 7 bases remaining between them. In germline, CDR1 is MNHEY, CDR2 SMNVEV (reference sequence). This CDR3 has 13 residues. The CDR3 coding sequence is TGTGCCAGCAGTTTTGGTTTTAACACTGAAGCTTTCTTT. It codes for CASSFGFNTEAFF.

This clone was counted a few times. The V gene is TRBV30, the J gene TRBJ1-5; 8 bases are a match to TRBD1. J gave up 6 bases and V 4 bases, and 8 bases lay outside the gene matches. Germline CDR1 reads GTSNPN; CDR2 reads SVGIG (reference sequence). The CDR3 totals 14 residues. As DNA, the CDR3 is TGTGCCTGGAACCGACAGGGGAGCCCTCAGCCCCAGCATTTT. The encoded protein is CAWNRQGSPQPQHF.

In the case of this clone: Germline is not matched at one junction end, which may reflect a read error. The chain carries TRBV5-4 and TRBJ2-1, with D possibly TRBD2 on 6 matching bases. There are 12 residues in the CDR3. The germline V gene has CDR1 SGHNT and CDR2 YYREEE (reference sequence). CDR3 in amino acids: CASSLNGGRGIF. Here the CDR3 DNA reads TGTGCCAGCAGCTTGAACGGGGGACGGGGGATCTTC.

V is TRBV10-3 and J is TRBJ2-7, with D maybe TRBD1 (5 bases). Trimming removed 3 bases at V and 0 bases at J, with 12 bases between. CDR1 and CDR2 from the germline V gene are ENHRY and SYGVKD. The CDR3 loop spans 15 amino acids. This CDR3 reads CAISDGAGNSYEQYF. Here the CDR3 DNA reads TGTGCCATCAGTGATGGGGCAGGGAACTCCTACGAGCAGTACTTC.

The rearrangement links TRBV7-8 to TRBJ1-5; D gene uncertain. V was clipped by 2 bases and J by 3 bases, with 11 bases between them. There are 15 residues in the CDR3. The germline V gene has CDR1 SGHVS and CDR2 FQNEAQ. The CDR3 is CASSLWGEANQPQHF. The CDR3 DNA reads TGTGCCAGCAGCTTATGGGGAGAGGCCAATCAGCCCCAGCATTTT.

The chain has TRBV21-1 and TRBJ1-2. TRBV21-1 is a recognized pseudogene. The CDR3 totals 15 residues. The CDR3 DNA sequence: TGTGCCAGCAGCAGAGGGGTTTACAGGCACTATGGCTACACCTTC. The encoded protein is CASSRGVYRHYGYTF.

The V and J genes are TRBV7-9 and TRBJ2-5, with 9 bases matching TRBD2. CDR1 and CDR2 (germline): SEHNR, FQNEAQ (reference sequence). J lost 2 bases, V lost 5 bases, and 9 bases had no gene match. The CDR3 is 16 residues long. The CDR3 nucleotides are TGTGCCAGCAGCACCCTGAGGACTAGCGAACAAGAGACCCAGTACTTC. The encoded protein is CASSTLRTSEQETQYF.

This rearrangement joins TRBV18 to TRBJ2-2, with TRBD1 matching over 7 bases. This CDR3 is 15 amino acids long. Germline trimming cut 3 bases from V and 1 base from J; bases unmatched to any gene: 2. Germline V lookup: CDR1 KGHSH, CDR2 LQKENI. CDR3 in DNA: TGTGCCAGCTCACCGGACAGGAAGAACACCGGGGAGCTGTTTTTT. This sequence encodes CASSPDRKNTGELFF.

The chain couples TRBV10-3 to TRBJ2-7; 8 bases agree with TRBD2. The CDR3 sequence is 13 residues long. Per the germline V gene, CDR1 is ENHRY and CDR2 is SYGVKD. J gave up 1 base and V 7 bases, and 3 bases lay outside the gene matches. The CDR3 protein is CAITTSGSYEQYF. In DNA form, the CDR3 reads TGTGCCATCACCACTAGCGGTTCCTACGAGCAGTACTTC.

This clone was recorded once. This sequence joins TRBV9 and TRBJ2-1, with TRBD2 as a possible D gene (5 bases). CDR1 is SGDLS and CDR2 is YYNGEE in the germline V gene. V lost 0 bases, J lost 3 bases, and 10 bases lay in between. This CDR3 is 15 amino acids long. As DNA, the CDR3 is TGTGCCAGCAGCGTAGTAGGAGGACTCTACAATGAGCAGTTCTTC. Its translation is CASSVVGGLYNEQFF. The full variable domain, with the rest looked up from reference TRBV9 and TRBJ2-1, is DSGVTQTPKHLITATGQRVTLRCSPRSGDLSVYWYQQSLDQGLQFLIQYYNGEERAKGNILERFSAQQFPDLHSELNLSSLELGDSALYFCASSVVGGLYNEQFFGPGTRLTVL.

This clone is medium-sized within its sample. The J gene is TRBJ1-1, the V gene TRBV2; D unclear. Trimming pared 4 bases from V and 0 bases from J, leaving 6 bases between. The germline V gene encodes CDR1 SNHLY and CDR2 FYNNEI. The CDR3 runs to 13 residues. CDR3 amino acids: CASSVSVNTEAFF. CDR3 bases: TGTGCCAGCAGTGTATCCGTGAACACTGAAGCTTTCTTT.

The gene calls are TRBV11-2 and TRBJ2-3; the D gene is possibly TRBD2 (8 bases). V gave up 6 bases and J gave up 9 bases, with 22 bases separating them. Germline-derived CDR1 and CDR2 are SGHAT and FQNNGV. The CDR3 has 15 amino acids. This chain's CDR3 is CASRIAGPQGGTQYF. The CDR3 coding sequence is TGTGCCAGCAGAATAGCGGGGCCGCAGGGGGGCACGCAGTATTTT. Using reference TRBV11-2 and TRBJ2-3 for the parts outside the CDR3, the full variable domain is EAGVAQSPRYKIIEKRQSVAFWCNPISGHATLYWYQQILGQGPKLLIQFQNNGVVDDSQLPKDRFSAERLKGVDSTLKIQPAKLEDSAVYLCASRIAGPQGGTQYFGPGTRLTVL.

V gene TRBV28 combines with J gene TRBJ2-7; 7 bases fit TRBD2. The CDR3 has 15 residues. Germline CDR1 reads MDHEN; CDR2 reads SYDVKM. Unmatched junction bases numbered 12, after V lost 3 bases and J lost 7 bases. CDR3 sequence (DNA): TGTGCCAGCAGTTTCGAGGCGGGAGCCTCGCTGGAGCAGTACTTC. Translated: CASSFEAGASLEQYF.

This chain joins TRBV6-1 and TRBJ1-2; no firm D call. Looked up from germline, CDR1 is MNHNS and CDR2 is SASEGT. The V end lost 7 bases, the J end lost 2 bases, and 8 bases lay between the germline ends. The CDR3 has 12 amino acids. CDR3 DNA sequence: TGTGCCAGCACTGACCGAAACTATGGCTACACCTTC. Translation: CASTDRNYGYTF.

The rearrangement links TRBV15 to TRBJ1-1; 8 nucleotides agree with TRBD1. This CDR3 comprises 16 residues. The junction had 5 bases not matched to a gene; V was cut back by 1 base and J by 1 base. Germline V lookup: CDR1 LNHNV, CDR2 YYDKDF (reference sequence). The CDR3 nucleotides read TGTGCCACCAGCAGAGGGACAGGGAGGCAGAACACTGAAGCTTTCTTT. Encoded protein: CATSRGTGRQNTEAFF.

The V and J genes are TRBV11-2 and TRBJ2-2; D remains ambiguous. The CDR3 has 16 residues. CDR1 is SGHAT, CDR2 FQNNGV, per germline. The V and J ends lost 10 bases and 4 bases respectively, with 22 bases between them. As DNA, the CDR3 is TGTGCCACCATCAAGGGCCTGAGTTATGGCACCGGGGAGCTGTTTTTT. It is translated as CATIKGLSYGTGELFF.

The chain recombines TRBV2 with TRBJ2-7; weak D call: TRBD1 (5 bases). V was cut by 6 bases and J by 3 bases, with 12 bases left in between. Germline CDR1 and CDR2: SNHLY and FYNNEI. This CDR3 contains 13 residues. Written as DNA, the CDR3 is TGTGCCAGCAGCAGGGATAGGGGCTACGAGCAGTACTTC. This codes for CASSRDRGYEQYF.

V is TRBV6-6 and J is TRBJ1-3; D is unresolved. Germline lookup yields CDR1 MNHNY and CDR2 SVGAGI (reference sequence). V lost 6 bases and J lost 0, with 15 bases in between. CDR3 length: 16 residues. The CDR3 region has the DNA TGTGCCAGCAGGATCGGACTCCTGATCTCTGGAAACACCATATATTTT. As protein: CASRIGLLISGNTIYF.

The chain combines TRBV9 with TRBJ2-5; TRBD2 aligns across 12 bases. The CDR3 contains 15 residues. Germline V lookup: CDR1 SGDLS, CDR2 YYNGEE. Unmatched junction bases numbered 2, after V lost 2 bases and J lost 3 bases. This CDR3 reads CASSVRLAGEETQYF. In nucleotides, the CDR3 is TGTGCCAGCAGCGTGAGACTAGCGGGAGAAGAGACCCAGTACTTC.

As regards this clone: An end of the junction does not agree with germline; a read error may underlie this. The chain combines TRBV28 with TRBJ1-1; tentatively, D is TRBD1 (6 bases). The germline gives CDR1 MDHEN, CDR2 SYDVKM. The CDR3 runs to 15 residues. In nucleotides, the CDR3 is TGTGCCAGCAATTTATCGGGGGGGCCGATCACTGAAGCTTTCTTT. Amino acid sequence: CASNLSGGPITEAFF.

The V gene is TRBV19, the J gene TRBJ2-1; 8 bases match TRBD1. This CDR3 has 15 amino acids. CDR1 is LNHDA, CDR2 SQIVND, per germline (reference sequence). V dropped 6 bases and J dropped 3; count of bases not matched to a gene: 7. In DNA, the CDR3 is TGTGCCAGTAGCTTACAGGGGGAGATCTACAATGAGCAGTTCTTC. It codes for CASSLQGEIYNEQFF.

This chain uses TRBV7-3 with TRBJ2-3; TRBD2 matches 15 bases. The CDR3 has 18 amino acids. V lost 5 bases to trimming and J lost 3 bases; unmatched junction nucleotides: 9. Germline V lookup: CDR1 SGHTA, CDR2 FQGTGA. The CDR3 DNA reads TGTGCCAGCAGCCCCGGACTAGCGGGAGGGCCATGGACAGATACGCAGTATTTT. Amino acids: CASSPGLAGGPWTDTQYF.

The chain carries TRBV9 and TRBJ2-1; D is perhaps TRBD2 (6 bases). Germline CDR1 and CDR2: SGDLS and YYNGEE. CDR3 length equals 14 residues. V shed 2 bases and J shed 9 bases, with 15 bases lying between them. The CDR3 coding sequence is TGTGCCAGCAGCGTTGGCGGGGATATGGTTGAGCAGTTCTTC. Translating it yields CASSVGGDMVEQFF.

This rearrangement joins TRBV5-4 to TRBJ1-1; 7 positions match TRBD1. Germline V lookup: CDR1 SGHNT, CDR2 YYREEE (reference sequence). The CDR3 contains 12 residues. V was clipped by 0 bases and J by 11 bases; unmatched bases: 4. This CDR3 is CASSLVGGDAFF. CDR3 coding DNA: TGTGCCAGCAGCTTGGTAGGGGGCGACGCTTTCTTT.

The V call is TRBV5-1, the J call TRBJ1-1; D call uncertain. Germline V gene data show CDR1 as SGHRS and CDR2 as YFSETQ. The length of the CDR3 is 13 residues. With 0 bases removed from V and 10 bases from J, the gap between germline ends came to 13 bases. In DNA form, the CDR3 reads TGCGCCAGCAGCTTGGATCGCACGGTGAGAGCTTTCTTT. It is translated as CASSLDRTVRAFF.

The chain uses TRBV29-1 and TRBJ2-5; 7 positions agree with TRBD1. J gave up 5 bases and V 3 bases, and 9 bases lay outside the gene matches. Germline V CDR1 and CDR2: SQVTM, ANQGSEA. This CDR3 is 14 amino acids long. The CDR3 sequence is CSVEGTVKGETQYF. DNA for the CDR3: TGCAGCGTTGAGGGGACAGTCAAAGGGGAGACCCAGTACTTC.

The genes are TRBV28 and TRBJ1-1, with 8 bases identical to TRBD1. V lost 5 bases to trimming and J lost 3 bases; unmatched junction nucleotides: 8. Looked up from germline, CDR1 is MDHEN and CDR2 is SYDVKM. The CDR3 contains 15 residues. The CDR3 reads CASSGRGDRYTEAFF. The CDR3 DNA sequence: TGTGCCAGCAGTGGCAGGGGGGACAGGTACACTGAAGCTTTCTTT.